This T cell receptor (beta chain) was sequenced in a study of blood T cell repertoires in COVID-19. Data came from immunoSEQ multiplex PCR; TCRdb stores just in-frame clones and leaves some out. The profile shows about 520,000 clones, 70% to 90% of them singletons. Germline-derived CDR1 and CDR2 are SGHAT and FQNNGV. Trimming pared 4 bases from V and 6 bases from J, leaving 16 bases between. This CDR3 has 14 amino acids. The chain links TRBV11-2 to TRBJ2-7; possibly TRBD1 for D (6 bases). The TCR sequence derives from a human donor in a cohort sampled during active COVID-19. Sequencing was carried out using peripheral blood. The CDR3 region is CASSWTQGSVEQYF. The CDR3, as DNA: TGTGCCAGCAGCTGGACTCAGGGGAGCGTCGAGCAGTACTTC.